The 19 T cell receptor beta chains reported below all come from one sample, sequenced in a study of blood T cells in healthy people across ages. Together with a sample-barcoded 5' primer, a J-beta primer mix was included in a second PCR lasting about 6 to 11 cycles. TCRdb processed the 5' RACE reads anew with MiXCR; each CDR3 protein has one entry. The repertoire consists of 600,000 or so distinct CDR3 sequences, with 40% to 50% occurring once and the leading ten covering under 30%. The sample was blood. These receptors originate from a man at least 80 years old in good health.

Only a few counts were recorded for this clonotype. The chain links TRBV12-5 to TRBJ2-1; 10 bases line up with TRBD2. This CDR3 has 16 amino acids. CDR1 is LGHNT, CDR2 FRNRAP, per germline. V shed 2 bases, J shed 0 bases, and the junction held 1 base outside the gene matches. CDR3 loop: CASGLSGGASYNEQFF. CDR3 nucleotides: TGTGCTAGTGGTTTGAGCGGGGGGGCCTCCTACAATGAGCAGTTCTTC.

The chain recombines TRBV6-5 with TRBJ2-1, with 8 bases identical to TRBD2. The junction had 15 bases not matched to a gene; V was cut back by 6 bases and J by 8 bases. Germline loops: CDR1 MNHEY, CDR2 SVGAGI. This CDR3 region has 16 residues. The CDR3 spells CASSPAGTSGKYEQFF. CDR3 DNA: TGTGCCAGCAGCCCCGCCGGGACTAGTGGGAAGTATGAGCAGTTCTTC.

This clonotype was observed once. The chain links TRBV6-1 to TRBJ2-3, with 8 bases identical to TRBD1. CDR3 length: 18 residues. The junction had 18 bases not matched to a gene; V was cut back by 5 bases and J by 5 bases. CDR1 is MNHNS and CDR2 is SASEGT in the germline V gene. CDR3 nucleotides: TGTGCCAGCAGTCCCGGGACAGGTACTTCCCTACGCTTAGATACGCAGTATTTT. Residues: CASSPGTGTSLRLDTQYF.

This clonotype was observed many times. CDR3 DNA sequence: TGTGCCAGCAGTTACCGGGCCGACTACGAGCAGTACTTC. This gives the protein CASSYRADYEQYF. The chain recombines TRBV6-5 with TRBJ2-7; D is uncertain. The CDR3 sequence is 13 residues long. CDR1 is MNHEY and CDR2 is SVGAGI in the germline V gene. V was cut by 2 bases and J by 3 bases, with 8 bases left in between.

This clonotype has more than one count but fewer than ten. This chain joins TRBV2 and TRBJ2-1; D might be TRBD2 (5 bases). V was shortened by 4 bases and J by 4 bases, with 14 bases between the two germline ends. In germline, CDR1 is SNHLY, CDR2 FYNNEI. The CDR3 is 15 amino acids. CDR3 residues: CASSGLSGEYNEQFF. As DNA, the CDR3 is TGTGCCAGCAGTGGGTTGAGCGGAGAGTACAATGAGCAGTTCTTC.

This chain links TRBV7-9 with TRBJ2-2; 7 bases agree with TRBD1. J gave up 5 bases and V 5 bases, and 8 bases lay outside the gene matches. The CDR3 runs to 15 residues. Germline V gene sequence: CDR1 SEHNR, CDR2 FQNEAQ (reference sequence). CDR3 region: CASSMQGVSTGELFF. The CDR3 DNA follows: TGTGCCAGCAGCATGCAGGGGGTGTCGACCGGGGAGCTGTTTTTT.

Details on this clonotype: A much bigger clone sits one base away, suggesting this may be a read error. The chain couples TRBV6-6 to TRBJ1-6, with 8 bases aligning to TRBD1. The V gene's germline CDR1 is MNHNY and CDR2 SVGAGI (reference sequence). The CDR3 runs 14 residues. The V segment lost 6 bases and the J segment 14 bases; nucleotides outside the gene matches: 12. This chain's CDR3 is CASSFRQGTPTLHF. DNA for the CDR3: TGTGCCAGCAGCTTCAGACAGGGGACTCCGACCCTCCACTTT.

V is TRBV4-3 and J is TRBJ1-1, with 8 bases aligning to TRBD1. Germline V gene data show CDR1 as LGHNA and CDR2 as YSLEER. This CDR3 has 16 amino acids. The J segment lost 1 base and the V segment lost 5 bases, leaving 9 bases of the junction unmatched. The CDR3 loop is CASSTISGGANTEAFF. Here the CDR3 DNA reads TGCGCCAGCAGCACAATATCAGGGGGCGCGAACACTGAAGCTTTCTTT.

This clonotype was counted only a few times. The V and J genes are TRBV29-1 and TRBJ2-3; TRBD2 agrees at 7 bases. V dropped 0 bases and J dropped 1; count of bases not matched to a gene: 4. Looked up from germline, CDR1 is SQVTM and CDR2 is ANQGSEA. The CDR3 spans 15 residues. As DNA, the CDR3 is TGCAGCGTTGAAGAGGGAGGGGTGGGCACAGATACGCAGTATTTT. Its protein is CSVEEGGVGTDTQYF.

The chain joins TRBV7-2 to TRBJ2-3, with 11 nucleotides matching TRBD2. Germline values: CDR1 SGHTA, CDR2 FQGNSA. This CDR3 spans 16 amino acids. V was pared by 8 bases and J by 2 bases, with 9 bases of the junction left unmatched. CDR3 amino acids: CASGYRLAGTTDTQYF. The CDR3 DNA reads as TGTGCCAGCGGGTATCGACTAGCGGGGACCACAGATACGCAGTATTTT. The complete variable domain, with remaining parts taken from reference TRBV7-2 and TRBJ2-3, reads GAGVSQSPSNKVTEKGKDVELRCDPISGHTALYWYRQSLGQGLEFLIYFQGNSAPDKSGLPSDRFSAERTGGSVSTLTIQRTQQEDSAVYLCASGYRLAGTTDTQYFGPGTRLTVL.

This chain links TRBV30 with TRBJ2-2, with 7 bases aligning to TRBD2. There are 15 residues in the CDR3. The germline CDR1 and CDR2 sequences are GTSNPN and SVGIG (reference sequence). V trimming: 3 bases; J trimming: 1 base; junction bases outside the gene matches: 5. In DNA form, the CDR3 reads TGTGCCTGGAGGAGGGTAGCGGGGAACACCGGGGAGCTGTTTTTT. This encodes CAWRRVAGNTGELFF.

The chain uses TRBV20-1 and TRBJ2-5; 8 bases align to TRBD2. Looked up from germline, CDR1 is DFQATT and CDR2 is SNEGSKA (reference sequence). This CDR3 is 12 amino acids long. The J segment lost 5 bases and the V segment lost 5 bases, leaving 4 bases of the junction unmatched. The CDR3 reads CSAVTGGETQYF. DNA of the CDR3: TGCAGTGCTGTTACGGGAGGGGAGACCCAGTACTTC.

Ten or more counts support this clonotype. V gene TRBV6-6 combines with J gene TRBJ1-1; TRBD1 aligns across 10 bases. Germline V gene sequence: CDR1 MNHNY, CDR2 SVGAGI (reference sequence). This CDR3 is built from 16 residues. The trim removed 0 bases at V and 10 bases at J, leaving 11 bases unmatched. The CDR3 region is CASSYSQWGQGIGAFF. The DNA of the CDR3 is TGTGCCAGCAGTTACTCCCAGTGGGGACAGGGGATCGGAGCTTTCTTT.

In its sample, this clonotype was seen once. A read error may explain this, as a much larger clone is one base away. V and J are TRBV7-2 and TRBJ1-5; TRBD1 might be the D (5 bases). CDR1 and CDR2 from the germline V gene are SGHTA and FQGNSA. The CDR3 loop spans 16 amino acids. The DNA of the CDR3 is TGTGTCAGCAGCTTAGTCGGGGGAGGGGGCAATCAGCCCCAGCATTTT. This codes for CVSSLVGGGGNQPQHF.

Ten or more counts support this clonotype. The chain carries TRBV9 and TRBJ2-3; D not resolved. There are 17 residues in the CDR3. Germline CDR1 SGDLS, CDR2 YYNGEE. Between the trimmed V and J ends, which lost 0 bases and 0 bases, there was a span of 14 bases. The CDR3 loop is CASSVVWKAPSTDTQYF. The CDR3 DNA sequence: TGTGCCAGCAGCGTAGTCTGGAAAGCTCCTAGCACAGATACGCAGTATTTT.

The chain combines TRBV7-2 with TRBJ2-5, with 8 bases lining up with TRBD2. Germline CDR1 SGHTA, CDR2 FQGNSA. This CDR3 is built from 14 residues. Trimming removed 5 bases from V and 5 bases from J; junction bases left unmatched: 7. DNA for the CDR3: TGTGCCAGCAGCCTCGGGGGGGATCTGGAGACCCAGTACTTC. Its protein is CASSLGGDLETQYF.

This clonotype was recorded at least ten times. The chain recombines TRBV2 with TRBJ2-1, with D unresolved. CDR3 size: 14 residues. Germline assignment: CDR1 SNHLY and CDR2 FYNNEI. V was pared by 7 bases and J by 2 bases, with 12 bases between. The CDR3 protein is CASTARTAYNEQFF. DNA for the CDR3: TGTGCCAGCACCGCGAGGACGGCCTACAATGAGCAGTTCTTC. The full variable domain, with the rest looked up from reference TRBV2 and TRBJ2-1, is EPEVTQTPSHQVTQMGQEVILRCVPISNHLYFYWYRQILGQKVEFLVSFYNNEISEKSEIFDDQFSVERPDGSNFTLKIRSTKLEDSAMYFCASTARTAYNEQFFGPGTRLTVL.

The table lists this clonotype with a few counts. This chain joins TRBV7-2 and TRBJ2-1, with D possibly matching TRBD2 (6 bases). This CDR3 region has 14 residues. Germline values: CDR1 SGHTA, CDR2 FQGNSA. V was pared by 7 bases and J by 0 bases, with 10 bases between. CDR3: CASKRGYSYNEQFF. CDR3 coding DNA: TGTGCCAGCAAACGGGGGTACTCCTACAATGAGCAGTTCTTC.

The V call is TRBV28, the J call TRBJ2-1, with 7 bases lining up with TRBD2. The germline gives CDR1 MDHEN, CDR2 SYDVKM. V shed 7 bases and J 1 base; nucleotides not matched to a gene: 4. CDR3 length: 14 residues. The CDR3 coding sequence is TGTGCCAGCATAACAGCGGGGTCCTACAATGAGCAGTTCTTC. Protein sequence: CASITAGSYNEQFF.